Listed here are 26 T cell receptor beta chains from one sample, sequenced in a study of PD-1 blockade in classical Hodgkin lymphoma. Every single patient, without exception, relapsed after autologous stem cell transplantation, and brentuximab vedotin exposure varied. The protocol was immunoSEQ multiplex PCR, while the TCRdb copy is restricted to in-frame clones and leaves out a portion. Of some 150,000 clones in the sample, around 73% were seen once. The input for sequencing was peripheral blood mononuclear cells (PBMCs), taken before the second cycle of nivolumab. Receptors were obtained from a human donor with classical Hodgkin lymphoma.

The CDR3: CASSVGGRLDTEAFF. The CDR3, as DNA: TGTGCCAGCAGCGTAGGGGGTCGGTTGGACACTGAAGCTTTCTTT. The V and J genes are TRBV9 and TRBJ1-1; D call uncertain. The CDR3 totals 15 residues. The ends were cut back, 0 bases at V and 3 bases at J, with 12 bases in the middle. Germline V CDR1 and CDR2: SGDLS, YYNGEE.

The table lists this clone with many counts. The chain couples TRBV19 to TRBJ2-3; D might be TRBD2 (6 bases). The germline V gene encodes CDR1 LNHDA and CDR2 SQIVND (reference sequence). CDR3 length equals 16 residues. Trimming pared 5 bases from V and 5 bases from J, leaving 20 bases between. The DNA of the CDR3 is TGTGCCAGTAGTCCCCCCGGGGCGGGAAGGATAGATACGCAGTATTTT. Encoded protein: CASSPPGAGRIDTQYF.

The chain recombines TRBV19 with TRBJ1-5, with D maybe TRBD1 (5 bases). V lost 1 base to trimming and J lost 6 bases, with 10 bases between them. Germline-derived CDR1 and CDR2 are LNHDA and SQIVND (reference sequence). CDR3 length equals 14 residues. DNA for the CDR3: TGTGCCAGTAGTATAGCCAGGGAAGGTCAGCCCCAGCATTTT. It specifies CASSIAREGQPQHF. Drawing the rest from reference TRBV19 and TRBJ1-5, the complete variable domain is DGGITQSPKYLFRKEGQNVTLSCEQNLNHDAMYWYRQDPGQGLRLIYYSQIVNDFQKGDIAEGYSVSREKKESFPLTVTSAQKNPTAFYLCASSIAREGQPQHFGDGTRLSIL.

This clone has a handful of counts. The rearrangement uses TRBV7-6 and TRBJ1-3; no definite D call. The CDR3 totals 14 residues. V gave up 1 base and J gave up 4 bases, with 8 bases separating them. The germline CDR1 and CDR2 sequences are SGHVS and FNYEAQ. CDR3 loop: CASSLVVAGNTIYF. CDR3 nucleotides: TGTGCCAGCAGCTTAGTAGTGGCAGGAAACACCATATATTTT.

This clone has only one observation. The V gene is TRBV27, the J gene TRBJ2-5, with 12 bases fitting TRBD2. Germline CDR1 is MNHEY and CDR2 is SMNVEV (reference sequence). V lost 1 base, J lost 4 bases, and 16 bases stayed unmatched. CDR3 length: 20 residues. For the CDR3, the DNA is TGTGCCAGCAGTTTATTTGGAACAGGACTAGCGGGGTTGAGAGGAGAGACCCAGTACTTC. Amino acids: CASSLFGTGLAGLRGETQYF.

This clone was counted between two and nine times. This CDR3 reads CASSLRHGSGYTF. As DNA, the CDR3 is TGTGCCAGCAGCTTGAGACACGGCAGTGGCTACACCTTC. The rearrangement uses TRBV5-6 and TRBJ1-2; D gene uncertain. The germline V gene encodes CDR1 SGHDT and CDR2 YYEEEE. The CDR3 extends over 13 amino acids. Trimming pared 1 base from V and 7 bases from J, leaving 11 bases between.

The chain uses TRBV7-8 and TRBJ1-2, with D hard to call. CDR3 length: 19 residues. V was cut by 5 bases and J by 5 bases, with 30 bases left in between. Germline loops: CDR1 SGHVS, CDR2 FQNEAQ. The CDR3 loop is CASSHTVETGRLGLYGYTF. DNA for the CDR3: TGTGCCAGCAGCCACACGGTGGAGACTGGGCGCTTGGGGTTGTATGGCTACACCTTC. The full variable domain, its missing parts supplied by reference TRBV7-8 and TRBJ1-2, is GAGVSQSPRYKVAKRGQDVALRCDPISGHVSLFWYQQALGQGPEFLTYFQNEAQLDKSGLPSDRFFAERPEGSVSTLKIQRTQQEDSAVYLCASSHTVETGRLGLYGYTFGSGTRLTVV.

The genes are TRBV7-9 and TRBJ1-1; 7 bases fit TRBD1. This CDR3 region has 13 residues. Looked up from germline, CDR1 is SEHNR and CDR2 is FQNEAQ (reference sequence). The V and J ends lost 5 bases and 11 bases, in that order; junction bases with no gene match: 11. In DNA, the CDR3 is TGTGCCAGCAGCCCCGACAGGGCCTCATGGGCTTTCTTT. Translating gives CASSPDRASWAFF.

This chain uses TRBV5-1 with TRBJ2-5; TRBD1 agrees at 10 bases. CDR1 is SGHRS and CDR2 is YFSETQ in the germline V gene. The CDR3 contains 15 residues. Trimming removed 0 bases from V and 4 bases from J; junction bases left unmatched: 3. The DNA for the CDR3 is TGCGCCAGCAGCTTGGTCGGGACAGGGGCAGAGACCCAGTACTTC. Its protein product is CASSLVGTGAETQYF.

The rearrangement links TRBV7-2 to TRBJ2-6; D may be TRBD1 or TRBD2 (5 bases each). This CDR3 region has 16 residues. Germline-derived CDR1 and CDR2 are SGHTA and FQGNSA. Trimming took 6 bases from V and 3 from J, leaving 15 bases between them. The CDR3 DNA follows: TGTGCCAGCAGGCCACCCGGGGCGTATGGGGCCAACGTCCTGACTTTC. This sequence encodes CASRPPGAYGANVLTF.

V usage is TRBV27 and J usage is TRBJ2-7; TRBD2 matches at 9 bases. The CDR3 contains 15 residues. Germline CDR1 MNHEY, CDR2 SMNVEV (reference sequence). Trimming took 0 bases from V and 5 from J; bases not matched to a gene: 5. The CDR3 here is CASSLSGREGHEQYF. Written as DNA, the CDR3 is TGTGCCAGCAGTTTATCCGGGCGGGAGGGCCACGAGCAGTACTTC.

A few counts support this clone. The chain couples TRBV19 to TRBJ1-5, with 7 bases fitting TRBD1. The CDR3 runs to 17 residues. The junction had 18 bases not matched to a gene; V was cut back by 7 bases and J by 6 bases. Germline CDR1 is LNHDA and CDR2 is SQIVND (reference sequence). The chain's CDR3 is CASTGPEGRGALQPQHF. DNA for the CDR3: TGTGCCAGTACGGGTCCGGAGGGCAGGGGGGCTCTTCAGCCCCAGCATTTT.

The CDR3: CASSRRAVGIYEQYF. CDR3 in DNA: TGTGCCAGCAGCCGCCGGGCGGTGGGAATCTACGAGCAGTACTTC. The gene calls are TRBV5-6 and TRBJ2-7; unclear D gene. Germline assignment: CDR1 SGHDT and CDR2 YYEEEE. This CDR3 comprises 15 residues. V was shortened by 4 bases and J by 3 bases, with 17 bases between the two germline ends.

This chain links TRBV6-5 with TRBJ2-5, with 9 nucleotides matching TRBD1. The CDR3 has 16 residues. The germline CDR1 and CDR2 sequences are MNHEY and SVGAGI. The V segment lost 4 bases and the J segment 4 bases; nucleotides outside the gene matches: 10. CDR3 coding DNA: TGTGCCAGCAGTTTTACCGGGACAGGGTATCTAGAGACCCAGTACTTC. This translates into CASSFTGTGYLETQYF.

The chain couples TRBV6-5 to TRBJ1-4; D call uncertain. The CDR3 spans 15 residues. Trimming removed 6 bases from V and 0 bases from J, with 11 bases in between. Germline CDR1 and CDR2: MNHEY and SVGAGI. The CDR3, as DNA: TGTGCCAGCAGACGGACGGCCACAACTAATGAAAAACTGTTTTTT. Amino acid sequence: CASRRTATTNEKLFF.

The rearrangement joins TRBV29-1 to TRBJ1-2; 9 bases line up with TRBD1. The V gene end was trimmed by 5 bases and the J gene end by 7 bases; junction bases not matched to a gene: 5. Germline V lookup: CDR1 SQVTM, CDR2 ANQGSEA. The CDR3 spans 12 residues. CDR3: CSVKGQGIGYTF. The CDR3 nucleotides read TGCAGCGTTAAGGGACAGGGAATTGGCTACACCTTC.

This clone was picked up a small number of times. The V gene is TRBV10-3, the J gene TRBJ1-5; D gene ambiguous. The CDR3 is 15 residues long. CDR1 is ENHRY, CDR2 SYGVKD, per germline. The germline V and J ends were trimmed by 2 bases and 6 bases, with 14 bases remaining between them. DNA for the CDR3: TGTGCCATCAGTGAGGAGGGAACGAGTGGTCAGCCCCAGCATTTT. Amino acids: CAISEEGTSGQPQHF.

V and J are TRBV18 and TRBJ2-2, with D perhaps TRBD2 (6 bases). The CDR3 contains 14 residues. Per germline, CDR1 KGHSH and CDR2 LQKENI. Trimming removed 2 bases from V and 3 bases from J, with 7 bases in between. The CDR3 sequence: CASSPRRDTGELFF. The CDR3 coding sequence is TGTGCCAGCTCACCAAGGAGGGACACCGGGGAGCTGTTTTTT.

This clone appeared many times. The V call is TRBV6-5, the J call TRBJ1-1; D unclear. Trimming stripped 10 bases from V and 4 bases from J, with 16 bases between. Germline V CDR1 and CDR2: MNHEY, SVGAGI. The CDR3 covers 13 residues. The CDR3 DNA reads as TGTGCCACCTCCGCCTGGAGTCGCACTGAAGCTTTCTTT. Encoded protein: CATSAWSRTEAFF.

This clone came up a few times. The chain has TRBV19 and TRBJ1-2, with 8 nucleotides matching TRBD1. The germline CDR1 and CDR2 sequences are LNHDA and SQIVND (reference sequence). V dropped 3 bases and J dropped 4; count of bases not matched to a gene: 7. The CDR3 runs 15 residues. The CDR3 bases are TGTGCCAGTAGTATCGGACAGGGCGATATCTATGGCTACACCTTC. Residues: CASSIGQGDIYGYTF.

The sample holds one count of this clone. The chain employs TRBV2 and TRBJ2-2, with no clear D. Germline CDR1 and CDR2: SNHLY and FYNNEI. V shed 6 bases and J shed 6 bases, with 11 bases lying between them. The length of the CDR3 is 13 residues. Here the CDR3 DNA reads TGTGCCAGCAGGGGTAGTATCTCCGGGGAGCTGTTTTTT. It codes for CASRGSISGELFF.

V and J are TRBV27 and TRBJ2-1; a weak D match, TRBD2 (5 bases). Germline V gene sequence: CDR1 MNHEY, CDR2 SMNVEV (reference sequence). Trimming took off 6 bases at V and 11 bases at J, with 14 bases between the two ends. The CDR3 is 12 amino acids. The CDR3: CASSLRTGKQFF. The CDR3 DNA follows: TGTGCCAGCAGCCTCCGGACGGGAAAGCAGTTCTTC.

The rearrangement links TRBV27 to TRBJ1-5; a weak D match, TRBD1 (5 bases). Germline CDR1 MNHEY, CDR2 SMNVEV (reference sequence). There are 13 residues in the CDR3. V lost 2 bases to trimming and J lost 6 bases, with 8 bases between them. CDR3 protein: CASSLLGGQPQHF. CDR3 in DNA: TGTGCCAGCAGTTTACTGGGGGGTCAGCCCCAGCATTTT.

V and J are TRBV27 and TRBJ2-5; TRBD1 is a possible D gene (5 bases). Germline CDR1 MNHEY, CDR2 SMNVEV (reference sequence). This CDR3 is 14 amino acids long. With 1 base removed from V and 7 bases from J, the gap between germline ends came to 13 bases. CDR3 sequence reads: CASSLLSQGGTQYF. For the CDR3, the DNA is TGTGCCAGCAGTTTATTGAGTCAGGGTGGGACCCAGTACTTC.

The chain recombines TRBV19 with TRBJ2-2; 7 bases map to TRBD1. CDR3 length equals 16 residues. The junction had 8 bases not matched to a gene; V was cut back by 5 bases and J by 2 bases. Germline assignment: CDR1 LNHDA and CDR2 SQIVND (reference sequence). For the CDR3, the DNA is TGTGCCAGTAGTGACAGGGCAGGGACAAACACCGGGGAGCTGTTTTTT. Amino acid sequence: CASSDRAGTNTGELFF.

This sequence joins TRBV4-1 and TRBJ1-1, with 7 bases matching TRBD1. Germline CDR1 reads MGHRA; CDR2 reads YSYEKL. The CDR3 is made up of 15 amino acids. The V segment lost 5 bases and the J segment 0 bases; nucleotides outside the gene matches: 6. The CDR3 spells CASSGDRVMNTEAFF. The CDR3 DNA reads as TGCGCCAGCAGCGGCGACAGGGTCATGAACACTGAAGCTTTCTTT.